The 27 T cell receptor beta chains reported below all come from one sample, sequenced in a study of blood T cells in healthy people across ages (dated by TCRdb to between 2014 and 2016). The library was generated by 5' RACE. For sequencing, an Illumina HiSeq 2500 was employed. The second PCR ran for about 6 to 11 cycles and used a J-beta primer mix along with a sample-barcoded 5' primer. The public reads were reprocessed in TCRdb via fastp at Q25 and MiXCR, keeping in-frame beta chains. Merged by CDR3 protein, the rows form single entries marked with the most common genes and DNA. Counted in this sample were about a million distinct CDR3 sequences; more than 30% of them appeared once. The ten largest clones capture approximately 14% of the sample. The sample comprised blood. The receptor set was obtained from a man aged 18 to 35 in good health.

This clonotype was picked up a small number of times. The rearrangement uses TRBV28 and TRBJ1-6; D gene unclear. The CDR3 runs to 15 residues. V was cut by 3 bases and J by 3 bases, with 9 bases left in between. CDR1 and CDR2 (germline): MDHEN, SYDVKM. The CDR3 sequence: CASSFPGYYNSPLHF. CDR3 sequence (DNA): TGTGCCAGCAGTTTCCCCGGGTACTATAATTCACCCCTCCACTTT.

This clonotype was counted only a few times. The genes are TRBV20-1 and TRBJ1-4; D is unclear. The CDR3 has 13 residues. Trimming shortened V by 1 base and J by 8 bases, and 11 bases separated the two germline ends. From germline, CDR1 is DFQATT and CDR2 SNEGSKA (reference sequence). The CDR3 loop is CSARVRKKEKLFF. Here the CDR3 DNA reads TGCAGTGCTAGAGTTAGAAAGAAGGAAAAACTGTTTTTT.

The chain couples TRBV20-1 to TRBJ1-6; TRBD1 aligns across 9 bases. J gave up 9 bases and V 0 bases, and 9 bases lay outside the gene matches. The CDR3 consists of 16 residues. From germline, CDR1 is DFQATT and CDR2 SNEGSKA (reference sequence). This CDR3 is CSARDPLQGASSPLHF. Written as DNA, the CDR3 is TGCAGTGCTAGAGACCCATTACAGGGGGCCAGTTCACCCCTCCACTTT.

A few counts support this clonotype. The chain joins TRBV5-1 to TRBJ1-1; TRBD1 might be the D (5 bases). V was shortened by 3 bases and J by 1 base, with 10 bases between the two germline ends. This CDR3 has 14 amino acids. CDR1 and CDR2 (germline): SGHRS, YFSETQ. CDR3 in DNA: TGCGCCAGCAGCTGGGGGGTGGGGAACACTGAAGCTTTCTTT. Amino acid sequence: CASSWGVGNTEAFF.

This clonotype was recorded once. DNA of the CDR3: TGTGCCAGCAGTTGGGGGGGCCCCTCCTACAATGAGCAGTTCTTC. It yields the protein CASSWGGPSYNEQFF. The genes are TRBV12-3 or TRBV12-4 and TRBJ2-1; TRBD2 might be the D (7 bases). The CDR3 length is 15 residues. V dropped 4 bases and J dropped 0 bases, with 10 bases sitting between them.

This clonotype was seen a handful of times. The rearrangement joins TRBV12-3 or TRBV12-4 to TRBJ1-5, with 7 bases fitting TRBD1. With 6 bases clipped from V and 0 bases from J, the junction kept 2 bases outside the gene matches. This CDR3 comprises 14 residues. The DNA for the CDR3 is TGTGCCAGCAGAAGGGACAGTAGCAATCAGCCCCAGCATTTT. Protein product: CASRRDSSNQPQHF.

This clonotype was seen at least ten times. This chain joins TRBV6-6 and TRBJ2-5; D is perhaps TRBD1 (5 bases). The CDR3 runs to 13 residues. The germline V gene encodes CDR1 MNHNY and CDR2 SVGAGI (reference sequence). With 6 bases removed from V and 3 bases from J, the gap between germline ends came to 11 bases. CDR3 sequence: CASRDTPKETQYF. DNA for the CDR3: TGTGCCAGCAGGGACACCCCTAAAGAGACCCAGTACTTC.

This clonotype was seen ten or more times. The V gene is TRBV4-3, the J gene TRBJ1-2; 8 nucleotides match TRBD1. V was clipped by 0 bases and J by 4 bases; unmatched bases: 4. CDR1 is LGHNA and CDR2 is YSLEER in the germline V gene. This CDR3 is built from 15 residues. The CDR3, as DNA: TGCGCCAGCAGCCAAGACGCAGGGGGCACCTATGGCTACACCTTC. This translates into CASSQDAGGTYGYTF.

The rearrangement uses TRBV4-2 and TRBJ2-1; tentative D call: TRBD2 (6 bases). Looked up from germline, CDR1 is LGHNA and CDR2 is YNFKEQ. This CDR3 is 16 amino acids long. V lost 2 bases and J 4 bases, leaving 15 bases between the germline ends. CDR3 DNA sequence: TGTGCCAGCAGCCAAAATGCGGGACTGGGGTACAATGAGCAGTTCTTC. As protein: CASSQNAGLGYNEQFF.

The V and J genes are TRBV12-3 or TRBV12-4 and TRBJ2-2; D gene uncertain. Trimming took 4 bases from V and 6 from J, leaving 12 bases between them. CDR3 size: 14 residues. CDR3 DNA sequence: TGTGCCAGCAGTTCCCGGAACGCGGCCGGGGAGCTGTTTTTT. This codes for CASSSRNAAGELFF.

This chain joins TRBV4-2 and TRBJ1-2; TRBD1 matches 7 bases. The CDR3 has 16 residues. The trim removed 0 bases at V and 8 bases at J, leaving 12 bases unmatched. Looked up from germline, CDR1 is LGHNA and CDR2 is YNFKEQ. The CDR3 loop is CASSQDPSDRVYGYTF. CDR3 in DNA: TGTGCCAGCAGCCAAGACCCCTCTGACAGGGTGTACGGCTACACCTTC.

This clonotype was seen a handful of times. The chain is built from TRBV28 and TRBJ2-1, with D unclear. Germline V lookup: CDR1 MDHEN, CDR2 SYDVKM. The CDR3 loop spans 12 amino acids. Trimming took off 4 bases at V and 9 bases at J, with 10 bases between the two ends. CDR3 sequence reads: CASSSHPSEQFF. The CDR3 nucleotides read TGTGCCAGCAGTTCACATCCCAGTGAGCAGTTCTTC.

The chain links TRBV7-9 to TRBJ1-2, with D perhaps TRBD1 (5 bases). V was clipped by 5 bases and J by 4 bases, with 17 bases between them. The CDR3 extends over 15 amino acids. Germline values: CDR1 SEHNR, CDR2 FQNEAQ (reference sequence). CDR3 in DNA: TGTGCCAGCAGCGCGGGACGGTTGTGGTTCTATGGCTACACCTTC. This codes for CASSAGRLWFYGYTF.

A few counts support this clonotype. CDR3 loop: CASTNRPTGKGSNQPQHF. The CDR3 bases are TGTGCCAGCACCAATCGCCCTACAGGGAAAGGGAGCAATCAGCCCCAGCATTTT. The rearrangement uses TRBV12-3 or TRBV12-4 and TRBJ1-5, with D possibly TRBD1 on 6 matching bases. The CDR3 loop spans 18 amino acids. Trimming stripped 7 bases from V and 1 base from J, with 23 bases between.

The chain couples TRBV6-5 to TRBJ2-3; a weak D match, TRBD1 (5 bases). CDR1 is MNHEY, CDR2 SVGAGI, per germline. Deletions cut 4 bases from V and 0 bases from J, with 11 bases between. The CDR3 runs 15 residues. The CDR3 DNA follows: TGTGCCAGCAGTTGTGACAGACCTAGCACAGATACGCAGTATTTT. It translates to CASSCDRPSTDTQYF.

CDR3 coding DNA: TGCAGTGCTAGGGACGGAAGAAGCTCCTACGAGCAGTACTTC. Translating gives CSARDGRSSYEQYF. This sequence joins TRBV20-1 and TRBJ2-7; no reliable D call. The CDR3 is 14 amino acids. Germline lookup yields CDR1 DFQATT and CDR2 SNEGSKA (reference sequence). The V end was cut by 3 bases, the J end by 0 bases, with 12 bases between.

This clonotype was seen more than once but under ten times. The DNA for the CDR3 is TGTGCCAGCAGCTTAGGACAGGGGTTCGCCTACAATGAGCAGTACTTC. Amino acid sequence: CASSLGQGFAYNEQYF. The rearrangement links TRBV7-2 to TRBJ2-7; 8 nucleotides align to TRBD1. Germline V lookup: CDR1 SGHTA, CDR2 FQGNSA. The CDR3 is made up of 16 amino acids. V gave up 1 base and J gave up 7 bases; unmatched junction bases: 12.

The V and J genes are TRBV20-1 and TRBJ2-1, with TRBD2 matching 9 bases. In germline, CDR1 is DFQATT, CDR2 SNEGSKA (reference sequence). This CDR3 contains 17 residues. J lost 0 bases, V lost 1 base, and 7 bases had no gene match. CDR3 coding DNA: TGCAGTGCTAGAGTGATAGCGGGGGCCCGCTCCTACAATGAGCAGTTCTTC. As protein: CSARVIAGARSYNEQFF.

CDR3 sequence (DNA): TGTGCCAGCAGCACAGGGATGGATGAAAAACTGTTTTTT. Encoded protein: CASSTGMDEKLFF. The chain is built from TRBV2 and TRBJ1-4; D might be TRBD1 (6 bases). The CDR3 is made up of 13 amino acids. Trimming shortened V by 6 bases and J by 6 bases, and 11 bases separated the two germline ends. In germline, CDR1 is SNHLY, CDR2 FYNNEI.

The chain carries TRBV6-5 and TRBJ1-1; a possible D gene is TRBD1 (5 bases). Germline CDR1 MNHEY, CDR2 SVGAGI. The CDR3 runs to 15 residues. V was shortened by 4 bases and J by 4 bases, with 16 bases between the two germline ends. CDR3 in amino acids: CASSCLAGDGTEAFF. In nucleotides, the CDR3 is TGTGCCAGCAGTTGCCTGGCGGGGGATGGCACTGAAGCTTTCTTT.

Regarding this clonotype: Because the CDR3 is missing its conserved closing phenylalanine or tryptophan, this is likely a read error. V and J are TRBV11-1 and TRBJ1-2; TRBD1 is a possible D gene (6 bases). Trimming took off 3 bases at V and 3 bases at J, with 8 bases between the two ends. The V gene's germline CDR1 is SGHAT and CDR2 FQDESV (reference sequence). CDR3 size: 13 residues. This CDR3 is CASSFSGDYGYTS. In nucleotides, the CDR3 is TGTGCCAGCAGCTTCTCAGGGGACTATGGCTACACCTCC.

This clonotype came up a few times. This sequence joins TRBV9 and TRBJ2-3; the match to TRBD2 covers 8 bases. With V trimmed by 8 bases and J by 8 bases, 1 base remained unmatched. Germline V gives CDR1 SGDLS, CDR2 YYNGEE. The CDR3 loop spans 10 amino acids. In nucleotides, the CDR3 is TGTGCCAGTGCGGGAGGTACGCAGTATTTT. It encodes CASAGGTQYF.

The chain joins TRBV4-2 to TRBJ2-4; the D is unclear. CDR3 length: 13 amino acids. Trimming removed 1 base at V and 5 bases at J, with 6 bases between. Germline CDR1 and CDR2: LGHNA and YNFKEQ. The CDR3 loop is CASSQADQNIQYF. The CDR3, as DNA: TGTGCCAGCAGCCAAGCCGACCAAAACATTCAGTACTTC.

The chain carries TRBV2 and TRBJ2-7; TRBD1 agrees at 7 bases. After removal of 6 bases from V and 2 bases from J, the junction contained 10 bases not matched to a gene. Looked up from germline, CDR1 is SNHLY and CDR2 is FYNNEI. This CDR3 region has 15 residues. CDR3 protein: CASSPQAGTAYEQYF. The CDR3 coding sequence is TGTGCCAGCAGCCCGCAAGCCGGGACAGCCTACGAGCAGTACTTC.

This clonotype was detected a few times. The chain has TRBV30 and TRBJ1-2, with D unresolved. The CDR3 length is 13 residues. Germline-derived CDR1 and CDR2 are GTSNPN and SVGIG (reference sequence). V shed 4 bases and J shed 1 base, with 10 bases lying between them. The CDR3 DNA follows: TGTGCCTGGAATAACTTGGATAACTATGGCTACACCTTC. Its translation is CAWNNLDNYGYTF.

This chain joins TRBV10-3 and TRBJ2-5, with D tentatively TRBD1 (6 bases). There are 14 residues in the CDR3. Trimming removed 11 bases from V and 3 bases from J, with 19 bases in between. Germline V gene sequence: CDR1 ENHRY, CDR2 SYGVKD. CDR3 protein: CASRVTRGEETQYF. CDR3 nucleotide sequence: TGTGCCTCTAGAGTCACCAGGGGAGAAGAGACCCAGTACTTC.

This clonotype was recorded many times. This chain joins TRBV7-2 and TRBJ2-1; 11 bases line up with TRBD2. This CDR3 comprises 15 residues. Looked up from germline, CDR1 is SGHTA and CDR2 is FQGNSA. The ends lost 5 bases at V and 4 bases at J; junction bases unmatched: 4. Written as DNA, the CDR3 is TGTGCCAGCAGCCCTACTAGCGGGGGTTACAATGAGCAGTTCTTC. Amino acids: CASSPTSGGYNEQFF.